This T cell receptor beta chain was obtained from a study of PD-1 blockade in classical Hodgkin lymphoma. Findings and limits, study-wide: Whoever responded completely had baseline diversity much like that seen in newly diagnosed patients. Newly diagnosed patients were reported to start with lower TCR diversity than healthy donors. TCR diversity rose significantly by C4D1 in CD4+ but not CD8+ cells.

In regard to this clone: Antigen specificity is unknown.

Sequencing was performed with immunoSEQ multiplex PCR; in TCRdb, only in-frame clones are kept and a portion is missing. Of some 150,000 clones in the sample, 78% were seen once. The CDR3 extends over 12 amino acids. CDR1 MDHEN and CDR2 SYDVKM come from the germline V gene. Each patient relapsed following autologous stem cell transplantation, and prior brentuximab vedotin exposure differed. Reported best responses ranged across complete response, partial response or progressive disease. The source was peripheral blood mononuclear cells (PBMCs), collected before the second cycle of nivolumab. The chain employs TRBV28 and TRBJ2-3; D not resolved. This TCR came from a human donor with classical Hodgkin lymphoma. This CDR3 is CASGPSTDTQYF. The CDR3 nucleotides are TGTGCTTCCGGGCCTAGCACAGATACGCAGTATTTT.